The 25 T cell receptor beta chains below were found in one sample sequenced in a study of Ad26.COV2.S vaccination and SARS-CoV-2 variants. Described treatment: approximately 18 received Ad26.COV2.S at low or high dose, single or two shots; about 5 received placebo; per-sample allocation not given. Sampling was done on day 63 after the first vaccine or placebo injection. Repertoires were generated with immunoSEQ multiplex PCR, while TCRdb's copy carries only in-frame clones and drops some. The table lists hundreds of thousands of clones, more than 70% of them singletons. Here the sequenced sample was peripheral blood, taken in a trial of Ad26.COV2.S vaccine versus placebo. All receptors come from a person between 18 and 65 years old who received the Ad26.COV2.S COVID-19 vaccine or a placebo.

The rearrangement links TRBV3-1 (or the pseudogene TRBV3-2) to TRBJ2-2, with D hard to call. The V gene lost 0 bases and the J gene lost 1 base, with 15 bases spanning the gap. This CDR3 has 18 residues. From germline, CDR1 is LGHDT and CDR2 YNNKEL (reference sequence). Written as DNA, the CDR3 is TGTGCCAGCAGCCAAGAAGACGACCACACTGAGAACACCGGGGAGCTGTTTTTT. Its protein product is CASSQEDDHTENTGELFF.

The genes are TRBV20-1 and TRBJ2-3; possible D gene TRBD1, 6 bases. V dropped 3 bases and J dropped 2 bases, with 9 bases sitting between them. From germline, CDR1 is DFQATT and CDR2 SNEGSKA (reference sequence). The CDR3 has 13 amino acids. CDR3 bases: TGCAGTGCTAGTAGGGGGAACACAGATACGCAGTATTTT. This codes for CSASRGNTDTQYF.

The chain recombines TRBV27 with TRBJ2-2; 7 nucleotides match TRBD2. V was clipped by 3 bases and J by 1 base; unmatched bases: 2. The CDR3 totals 15 residues. Germline V gene lookup returns CDR1 MNHEY and CDR2 SMNVEV (reference sequence). This CDR3 reads CASSLLAENTGELFF. For the CDR3, the DNA is TGTGCCAGCAGTTTGCTAGCGGAGAACACCGGGGAGCTGTTTTTT.

The CDR3 is CASGHRDRGHGYTF. The CDR3 DNA is TGTGCTAGTGGGCACCGGGACAGGGGACATGGCTACACCTTC. This sequence joins TRBV12-5 and TRBJ1-2, with TRBD1 identical over 10 bases. Germline V gene data show CDR1 as LGHNT and CDR2 as FRNRAP. Germline trimming cut 6 bases from V and 6 bases from J; bases unmatched to any gene: 7. The CDR3 loop spans 14 amino acids. Using reference TRBV12-5 and TRBJ1-2 for the parts outside the CDR3, the full variable domain is DARVTQTPRHKVTEMGQEVTMRCQPILGHNTVFWYRQTMMQGLELLAYFRNRAPLDDSGMPKDRFSAEMPDATLATLKIQPSEPRDSAVYFCASGHRDRGHGYTFGSGTRLTVV.

The chain recombines TRBV7-9 with TRBJ2-1, with D possibly TRBD1 on 6 matching bases. Trimming took 4 bases from V and 3 from J, leaving 13 bases between them. Germline V gene sequence: CDR1 SEHNR, CDR2 FQNEAQ (reference sequence). This CDR3 contains 15 residues. The CDR3 spells CASSSLYRVYNEQFF. CDR3 sequence (DNA): TGTGCCAGCAGCTCACTCTACAGGGTCTACAATGAGCAGTTCTTC.

This clone showed up just once. V gene TRBV27 combines with J gene TRBJ2-5, with TRBD1 as a possible D gene (6 bases). The germline V gene has CDR1 MNHEY and CDR2 SMNVEV (reference sequence). With 4 bases removed from V and 4 bases from J, the gap between germline ends came to 13 bases. The CDR3 has 14 amino acids. CDR3 bases: TGTGCCAGCAGTTCACAGGGATTGGGAGAGACCCAGTACTTC. This gives the protein CASSSQGLGETQYF.

This chain links TRBV27 with TRBJ2-2, with D maybe TRBD1 (5 bases). In germline, CDR1 is MNHEY, CDR2 SMNVEV (reference sequence). The CDR3 is 15 amino acids. V dropped 1 base and J dropped 1 base, with 7 bases sitting between them. CDR3 amino acids: CASSLYQGNTGELFF. Written as DNA, the CDR3 is TGTGCCAGCAGTTTATACCAGGGGAACACCGGGGAGCTGTTTTTT.

J is TRBJ1-5 and V is TRBV9, with D uncertain. V was shortened by 0 bases and J by 3 bases, with 4 bases between the two germline ends. The germline gives CDR1 SGDLS, CDR2 YYNGEE. This CDR3 has 13 amino acids. CDR3 residues: CASSVVPNQPQHF. The CDR3 DNA reads as TGTGCCAGCAGCGTAGTACCCAATCAGCCCCAGCATTTT.

This clone has a handful of counts. CDR3 coding DNA: TGTGCCTGGATTCGACGCGGGACTACCCTTTCCGAGCAGTACTTC. Its protein product is CAWIRRGTTLSEQYF. The gene calls are TRBV30 and TRBJ2-7; TRBD2 agrees at 7 bases. This CDR3 is built from 15 residues. Germline V lookup: CDR1 GTSNPN, CDR2 SVGIG (reference sequence). V trimming: 4 bases; J trimming: 6 bases; junction bases outside the gene matches: 15.

This sequence joins TRBV15 and TRBJ1-5; 7 positions match TRBD1. Germline trimming cut 2 bases from V and 4 bases from J; bases unmatched to any gene: 5. The CDR3 length is 15 residues. Germline CDR1 is LNHNV and CDR2 is YYDKDF (reference sequence). Here the CDR3 DNA reads TGTGCCACCAGCAGACGGACAGGCACTAATCAGCCCCAGCATTTT. Amino acids: CATSRRTGTNQPQHF.

The chain's CDR3 is CAISEGTSGRYGYEQYF. The CDR3 DNA sequence: TGTGCCATCAGTGAGGGGACTAGCGGGAGGTACGGCTACGAGCAGTACTTC. V is TRBV10-3 and J is TRBJ2-7; 15 positions agree with TRBD2. The CDR3 covers 17 residues. The ends lost 2 bases at V and 3 bases at J; junction bases unmatched: 5. Germline V lookup: CDR1 ENHRY, CDR2 SYGVKD.

The genes are TRBV25-1 and TRBJ2-1; D is undetermined. This CDR3 has 12 residues. The germline V and J ends were trimmed by 7 bases and 5 bases, with 9 bases remaining between them. Germline assignment: CDR1 MGHDK and CDR2 SYGVNS. CDR3 sequence reads: CASKGQNNEQFF. The DNA of the CDR3 is TGTGCCAGCAAGGGTCAGAACAATGAGCAGTTCTTC. The complete variable domain, with remaining parts taken from reference TRBV25-1 and TRBJ2-1, reads EADIYQTPRYLVIGTGKKITLECSQTMGHDKMYWYQQDPGMELHLIHYSYGVNSTEKGDLSSESTVSRIRTEHFPLTLESARPSHTSQYLCASKGQNNEQFFGPGTRLTVL.

The chain joins TRBV28 to TRBJ1-2; D not certain. The CDR3 length is 15 residues. V was cut by 7 bases and J by 4 bases, with 19 bases left in between. Looked up from germline, CDR1 is MDHEN and CDR2 is SYDVKM. The CDR3 coding sequence is TGTGCCAGCACCCCGATCCCCGCCGGGAGCTATGGCTACACCTTC. This encodes CASTPIPAGSYGYTF.

The rearrangement uses TRBV10-2 and TRBJ1-4, with TRBD1 matching over 7 bases. Germline V gene data show CDR1 as WSHSY and CDR2 as SAAADI. This CDR3 is 13 amino acids long. V was pared by 6 bases and J by 11 bases, with 9 bases of the junction left unmatched. The CDR3 sequence: CASRDRIVEKLFF. The DNA of the CDR3 is TGCGCCAGCAGGGACAGGATCGTAGAGAAACTGTTTTTT.

The chain employs TRBV7-2 and TRBJ2-3, with no clear D. The CDR3 is 11 amino acids. Germline V lookup: CDR1 SGHTA, CDR2 FQGNSA. The ends were cut back, 5 bases at V and 5 bases at J, with 5 bases in the middle. The CDR3 nucleotides are TGTGCCAGCAGCCCTTTAGATACGCAGTATTTT. It encodes CASSPLDTQYF.

V is TRBV5-6 and J is TRBJ1-4; tentative D call: TRBD1 (5 bases). Germline CDR1 and CDR2: SGHDT and YYEEEE. This CDR3 is 16 amino acids long. The V end lost 4 bases, the J end lost 3 bases, and 16 bases lay between the germline ends. The CDR3 DNA follows: TGTGCCAGCAGCCGGGACGGACTCTACCCTAATGAAAAACTGTTTTTT. Residues: CASSRDGLYPNEKLFF.

J is TRBJ2-2 and V is TRBV28; TRBD2 might be the D (5 bases). This CDR3 comprises 16 residues. The germline V gene encodes CDR1 MDHEN and CDR2 SYDVKM. Trimming left V 6 bases short and J 0 bases short, with 14 bases between. This chain's CDR3 is CASSTMWRTNTGELFF. CDR3 coding DNA: TGTGCCAGCAGCACCATGTGGAGGACGAACACCGGGGAGCTGTTTTTT. Full variable domain (remainder filled in from reference TRBV28 and TRBJ2-2): DVKVTQSSRYLVKRTGEKVFLECVQDMDHENMFWYRQDPGLGLRLIYFSYDVKMKEKGDIPEGYSVSREKKERFSLILESASTNQTSMYLCASSTMWRTNTGELFFGEGSRLTVL.

This clone was seen just once. The chain is built from TRBV30 and TRBJ1-6, with a possible D match to TRBD1 (6 bases). Trimming cost V 5 bases and J 4 bases, with 15 bases left between them. Germline assignment: CDR1 GTSNPN and CDR2 SVGIG (reference sequence). The CDR3 has 15 amino acids. CDR3 DNA sequence: TGTGCCTGGTCTGGACAGTCCGGTTATAATTCACCCCTCCACTTT. Its translation is CAWSGQSGYNSPLHF.

The gene calls are TRBV10-3 and TRBJ2-3; 9 nucleotides align to TRBD1. V was pared by 0 bases and J by 2 bases, with 12 bases of the junction left unmatched. The CDR3 is made up of 19 amino acids. Germline V gene sequence: CDR1 ENHRY, CDR2 SYGVKD. This chain's CDR3 is CAISESGEPGQGLTDTQYF. The CDR3 coding sequence is TGTGCCATCAGTGAGTCAGGGGAACCGGGACAGGGCCTCACAGATACGCAGTATTTT.

This chain joins TRBV5-4 and TRBJ2-7, with D perhaps matching TRBD1 or TRBD2 (5 bases each). Trimming removed 4 bases from V and 0 bases from J, with 14 bases in between. CDR1 is SGHNT, CDR2 YYREEE, per germline (reference sequence). The CDR3 is made up of 15 amino acids. CDR3: CASSLPGTGSYEQYF. DNA of the CDR3: TGTGCCAGCAGCCTCCCCGGGACGGGCTCCTACGAGCAGTACTTC.

This clone was detected once. This rearrangement joins TRBV30 to TRBJ2-4; 7 bases line up with TRBD2. The germline gives CDR1 GTSNPN, CDR2 SVGIG (reference sequence). J gave up 7 bases and V 0 bases, and 3 bases lay outside the gene matches. CDR3 size: 13 residues. The CDR3 region is CAWSVLGGNIQYF. The CDR3 DNA sequence: TGTGCCTGGAGTGTTTTGGGGGGGAACATTCAGTACTTC.

The chain uses TRBV3-1 (or the pseudogene TRBV3-2) and TRBJ2-1; D is undetermined. CDR1 LGHDT and CDR2 YNNKEL come from the germline V gene (reference sequence). The CDR3 spans 16 residues. Between the trimmed V and J ends, which lost 0 bases and 0 bases, there was a span of 9 bases. The CDR3 DNA reads as TGTGCCAGCAGCCAAGAGGCAGGACGCTCCTACAATGAGCAGTTCTTC. This translates into CASSQEAGRSYNEQFF.

The chain links TRBV11-2 to TRBJ2-3, with 11 bases fitting TRBD2. After removal of 3 bases from V and 4 bases from J, the junction contained 6 bases not matched to a gene. The CDR3 totals 16 residues. The germline gives CDR1 SGHAT, CDR2 FQNNGV. The CDR3 reads CASSFGLAGHPDTQYF. CDR3 DNA: TGTGCCAGCAGCTTCGGACTAGCGGGTCACCCAGATACGCAGTATTTT.

This chain joins TRBV5-1 and TRBJ2-5; D is possibly TRBD2 (7 bases). V lost 4 bases and J lost 1, with 17 bases in between. This CDR3 region has 16 residues. From germline, CDR1 is SGHRS and CDR2 YFSETQ. DNA of the CDR3: TGCGCCAGCAGCCTCCCTCCCCGGGGGGCCCAAGAGACCCAGTACTTC. Encoded protein: CASSLPPRGAQETQYF. Together with reference TRBV5-1 and TRBJ2-5, the CDR3 gives the full variable domain: KAGVTQTPRYLIKTRGQQVTLSCSPISGHRSVSWYQQTPGQGLQFLFEYFSETQRNKGNFPGRFSGRQFSNSRSEMNVSTLELGDSALYLCASSLPPRGAQETQYFGPGTRLLVL.

V gene TRBV4-2 combines with J gene TRBJ2-3, with unresolved D. The CDR3 totals 14 residues. V was shortened by 0 bases and J by 3 bases, with 7 bases between the two germline ends. Germline CDR1 LGHNA, CDR2 YNFKEQ. Written as DNA, the CDR3 is TGTGCCAGCAGCCAAGAGCGGTCAACAGATACGCAGTATTTT. It is translated as CASSQERSTDTQYF.